The rows below give T cell receptor beta chains drawn from one sample of a study of human T cells and chemical hapten exposure. TCRdb re-derived calls from the 5' RACE reads in MiXCR, one entry per CDR3 protein. The sample carries about 140,000 distinct CDR3 sequences, 4.1% recorded once. These receptors all come from a female donor in good health. Both conserved end residues are part of each CDR3. Fields, in order: clone size, J gene, V gene, CDR3 protein. Clone size is stated in some rows and not others, as once, few, many or a class when expanded.

many TRBJ2-1 TRBV12-3/TRBV12-4 CASSQARGYGQFF
many TRBJ2-5 TRBV3-1 CASSPVQGWETQYF
. TRBJ2-5 TRBV5-6 CASSISGTLKETQYF
many TRBJ2-6 TRBV6-4 CASRAWGGSSANVLTF
. TRBJ2-3 TRBV9 CASSVRTDTQYF
many TRBJ1-1 TRBV2 CASGVTWREAEAFF
many TRBJ2-4 TRBV25-1 CASSDSKGPVAKNIQYF
many TRBJ1-2 TRBV4-2 CASSQEEGVNGYTF
many TRBJ1-2 TRBV7-3 CASSQLAGSVYGYTF
many TRBJ2-1 TRBV6-2/TRBV6-3 CASTLISVGEQFF
many TRBJ1-5 TRBV28 CASNQGASNQPQHF
. TRBJ2-3 TRBV5-1 CASSLGSSTDAQYF
few TRBJ2-5 TRBV29-1 CSVDLRGQETQYF
. TRBJ1-5 TRBV12-3/TRBV12-4 CASSTDSEWGQPQHF
many TRBJ2-1 TRBV7-2 CASSLWGGQFF
. TRBJ1-1 TRBV6-1 CASSLQPRGTEAFF
many TRBJ1-1 TRBV12-3/TRBV12-4 CASSLVTGPTEAFF
many TRBJ2-3 TRBV20-1 CSASGGGDLGTQYF
few TRBJ2-1 TRBV6-2/TRBV6-3 CASSYSPGVRGGLGEQFF
many TRBJ2-1 TRBV29-1 CSVTSGGAWSYNEQFF
many TRBJ2-7 TRBV11-1 CASTTFYTVGEQYF
many TRBJ2-6 TRBV10-3 CAIPGPAIRGANVLTF
. TRBJ2-7 TRBV20-1 CSAREVGARSYEQYF
many TRBJ2-1 TRBV9 CASSSPSGTGGYNEQFF
many TRBJ1-6 TRBV20-1 CSARGWDRARNNSPLHF
many TRBJ1-1 TRBV7-9 CASSLMANTEAFF
few TRBJ2-2 TRBV5-4 CASSQLPPGLANTGELFF
many TRBJ1-3 TRBV3-1 CASSQMFGGSGNTIYF
many TRBJ1-5 TRBV9 CASSVEGGDQPQHF
. TRBJ1-2 TRBV7-2 CASSLGYGGPTVGYTF
few TRBJ1-3 TRBV5-1 CASSSQDENTIYF
. TRBJ2-3 TRBV3-1 CASSQEGGISTDTQYF
many TRBJ1-6 TRBV13 CASSRGRSYNSPLHF
many TRBJ2-1 TRBV7-7 CASSLEYFLNEQFF
many TRBJ2-2 TRBV12-3/TRBV12-4 CASSLWRGGTGELFF
many TRBJ1-4 TRBV6-4 CASSSQGINEKLFF
many TRBJ2-1 TRBV5-5 CASSLGPLAGYNEQFF
many TRBJ2-1 TRBV7-3 CASSTLGNEQFF
many TRBJ2-3 TRBV7-9 CASSLAGRSSTDTQYF
many TRBJ1-2 TRBV12-3/TRBV12-4 CASSRDSRSYGYTF
many TRBJ2-7 TRBV19 CASSIGEGPYEQYF
many TRBJ2-3 TRBV5-8 CASSPGTGGSTDTQYF
many TRBJ1-6 TRBV15 CATSSSAGNNSPLHF
few TRBJ1-2 TRBV5-1 CASSWAALGYGYTF
many TRBJ2-7 TRBV6-2/TRBV6-3 CASSYDRINEQYF
many TRBJ2-1 TRBV7-9 CASSLGESSYNEQFF
many TRBJ2-1 TRBV27 CASSGYTGGREQFF
. TRBJ2-1 TRBV4-1 CASSQYGSQVYNEQFF
few TRBJ2-1 TRBV7-2 CASSLRCSGDNEQFF
many TRBJ1-2 TRBV2 CASTGRGASGGYTF
few TRBJ2-7 TRBV20-1 CSARRGVDEQYF
many TRBJ2-3 TRBV6-2/TRBV6-3 CASSQALLGTDTQYF
many TRBJ2-7 TRBV20-1 CSASRDRAREQYF
. TRBJ1-5 TRBV29-1 CSVEGQVGGPQHF
. TRBJ2-1 TRBV20-1 CSENRGNEQFF
few TRBJ1-1 TRBV18 CASSPRQVEAFF
many TRBJ1-1 TRBV29-1 CSVTQGMNTEAFF